These T cell receptor beta chains were read from a single sample in a study of T cells in Graves' hyperthyroidism and ophthalmopathy. TCRdb itself ran the multiplex PCR reads through MiXCR, one entry per CDR3 protein. The table lists approximately 150,000 distinct CDR3 sequences, 8% to 9.5% of them singletons. The sequenced material came from blood. Receptor source: a woman in her late teens or twenties with Graves' hyperthyroidism that later progressed to Graves' ophthalmopathy. CDR3s include the opening cysteine and the closing phenylalanine or tryptophan. The D gene is left open where the match is weak. Clone size is shown for a subset of rows, as once, few, many or a class of expanded clone.

D: .
V: TRBV6-1
size: many
J: TRBJ2-7
CDR3: CASRRTSSYEQYF
DNA: TGTGCCAGCAGGAGGACATCCTCCTACGAGCAGTACTTC

D: .
V: TRBV29-1
size: many
J: TRBJ2-3
CDR3: CSAGHPRTDTQYF
DNA: TGCAGCGCCGGACATCCCCGCACAGATACGCAGTATTTT

D: .
V: TRBV6-6
size: many
J: TRBJ1-4
CDR3: CASSYARGSKEKLFF
DNA: TGTGCCAGCAGTTACGCGAGGGGGTCTAAGGAAAAACTGTTTTTT

D: .
V: TRBV20-1
size: many
J: TRBJ2-5
CDR3: CSAPGPGYQETQYF
DNA: TGCAGTGCTCCCGGACCCGGGTACCAAGAGACCCAGTACTTC

D: .
V: TRBV4-1
size: few
J: TRBJ2-2
CDR3: CASSQIIGTNTGELFF
DNA: TGCGCCAGCAGCCAAATCATCGGGACGAACACCGGGGAGCTGTTTTTT

D: TRBD1
V: TRBV24-1
size: .
J: TRBJ2-2
CDR3: CATSDPGTVNTGELFF
DNA: TGTGCCACCAGTGACCCCGGGACAGTGAACACCGGGGAGCTGTTTTTT

D: TRBD2
V: TRBV10-3
size: many
J: TRBJ2-5
CDR3: CAISSDRLAGRQETQYF
DNA: TGTGCCATCAGCTCCGACAGACTAGCGGGGAGGCAAGAGACCCAGTACTTC

D: .
V: TRBV19
size: .
J: TRBJ2-1
CDR3: CASSIGLAYNEQFF
DNA: TGTGCCAGTAGTATTGGCCTAGCTTACAATGAGCAGTTCTTC

D: .
V: TRBV3-1
size: many
J: TRBJ1-1
CDR3: CASSQFPGGAFF
DNA: TGTGCCAGCAGCCAATTCCCTGGGGGAGCTTTCTTT

D: .
V: TRBV6-1
size: few
J: TRBJ2-3
CDR3: CASSYEARLTDTQYF
DNA: TGTGCCAGCAGTTACGAGGCTAGACTCACAGATACGCAGTATTTT

D: TRBD1
V: TRBV2
size: many
J: TRBJ1-1
CDR3: CASRPGQGNTEAFF
DNA: TGTGCCAGCCGACCAGGACAGGGTAACACTGAAGCTTTCTTT

D: .
V: TRBV6-1
size: many
J: TRBJ1-4
CDR3: CASKRGNEKLFF
DNA: TGTGCCAGCAAAAGAGGAAATGAAAAACTGTTTTTT

D: .
V: TRBV7-3
size: many
J: TRBJ2-3
CDR3: CASSLRGPGSDTQYF
DNA: TGTGCCAGCAGCTTACGGGGGCCCGGCTCAGATACGCAGTATTTT

D: TRBD2
V: TRBV2
size: many
J: TRBJ2-5
CDR3: CASTRTSGVQETQYF
DNA: TGTGCCAGCACCCGGACTAGCGGGGTTCAAGAGACCCAGTACTTC

D: TRBD1
V: TRBV6-5
size: many
J: TRBJ2-1
CDR3: CASSYSRQGSSNEQFF
DNA: TGTGCCAGCAGTTACTCGAGACAGGGGAGTAGCAATGAGCAGTTCTTC

D: .
V: TRBV24-1
size: .
J: TRBJ1-5
CDR3: CATSPRTDNQPQHF
DNA: TGTGCCACCAGTCCCCGGACAGACAATCAGCCCCAGCATTTT

D: TRBD1
V: TRBV10-3
size: many
J: TRBJ2-7
CDR3: CAISEVTGGSEQYF
DNA: TGTGCCATCAGTGAGGTGACAGGGGGCTCCGAGCAGTACTTC

D: .
V: TRBV10-3
size: many
J: TRBJ1-1
CDR3: CAISEPERGAAFF
DNA: TGTGCCATCAGTGAGCCGGAGCGGGGGGCGGCTTTCTTT

D: .
V: TRBV6-1
size: .
J: TRBJ1-1
CDR3: CASRGDSPNTEAFF
DNA: TGTGCCAGCAGGGGCGACAGTCCGAACACTGAAGCTTTCTTT

D: .
V: TRBV3-1
size: many
J: TRBJ2-7
CDR3: CASSQARDEQYF
DNA: TGTGCCAGCAGCCAAGCACGGGACGAGCAGTACTTC

D: TRBD2
V: TRBV19
size: many
J: TRBJ2-7
CDR3: CASSATSVGEQYF
DNA: TGTGCCAGTAGTGCTACTAGCGTGGGGGAGCAGTACTTC

D: .
V: TRBV30
size: .
J: TRBJ2-5
CDR3: CAWSAGRRYQETQYF
DNA: TGTGCCTGGAGTGCGGGGCGGAGGTACCAAGAGACCCAGTACTTC

D: .
V: TRBV2
size: many
J: TRBJ2-3
CDR3: CASSEGPSNTQYF
DNA: TGTGCCAGCAGCGAGGGGCCCTCGAATACGCAGTATTTT

D: TRBD2
V: TRBV18
size: .
J: TRBJ2-1
CDR3: CASSPFSGTAYNEQFF
DNA: TGTGCCAGCTCACCTTTTAGCGGGACGGCCTACAATGAGCAGTTCTTC

D: .
V: TRBV9
size: .
J: TRBJ1-1
CDR3: CASSVEVANTEAFF
DNA: TGTGCCAGCAGCGTGGAGGTTGCGAACACTGAAGCTTTCTTT

D: .
V: TRBV7-9
size: many
J: TRBJ1-5
CDR3: CASSSGPGPLEEPQHF
DNA: TGTGCCAGCAGCTCCGGCCCGGGACCCCTTGAGGAGCCCCAGCATTTT

D: .
V: TRBV6-5
size: few
J: TRBJ1-2
CDR3: CASNYARITNYGYTF
DNA: TGTGCCAGCAATTACGCCCGCATAACTAACTATGGCTACACCTTC

D: .
V: TRBV20-1
size: many
J: TRBJ1-6
CDR3: CSASKDYNSPLHF
DNA: TGCAGTGCTAGTAAAGACTATAATTCACCCCTCCACTTT

D: .
V: TRBV12-3/TRBV12-4
size: many
J: TRBJ2-2
CDR3: CASQPERGGRGELFF
DNA: TGTGCCAGCCAACCGGAGAGGGGGGGCCGGGGGGAGCTGTTTTTT